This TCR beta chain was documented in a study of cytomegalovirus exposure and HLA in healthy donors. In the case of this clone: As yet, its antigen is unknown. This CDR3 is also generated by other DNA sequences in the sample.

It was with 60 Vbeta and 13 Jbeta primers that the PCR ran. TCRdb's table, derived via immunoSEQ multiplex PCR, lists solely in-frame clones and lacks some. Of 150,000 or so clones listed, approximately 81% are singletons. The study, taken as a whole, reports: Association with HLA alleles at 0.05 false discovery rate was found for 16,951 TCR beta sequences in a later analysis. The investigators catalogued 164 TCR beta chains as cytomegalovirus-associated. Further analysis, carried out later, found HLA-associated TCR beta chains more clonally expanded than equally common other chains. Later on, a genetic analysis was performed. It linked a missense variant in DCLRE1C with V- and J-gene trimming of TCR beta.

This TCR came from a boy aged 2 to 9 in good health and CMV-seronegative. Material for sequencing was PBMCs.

This CDR3 is CASSSGLAVYEQYF. The CDR3 bases are TGTGCCAGCAGCTCGGGACTAGCGGTCTACGAGCAGTACTTC. The genes are TRBV5-5 and TRBJ2-7; TRBD2 matches 11 bases. CDR3 length: 14 amino acids. The junction had 2 bases not matched to a gene; V was cut back by 3 bases and J by 3 bases. In germline, CDR1 is SGHKS, CDR2 YYEKEE (reference sequence).